This T cell receptor (beta chain) was captured by sequencing in a study of OX40 agonist ivuxolimab in advanced cancers. About the study: Males comprised 82.7% of the group, whose mean age was about 60 years (range roughly 20 to 85). General study points: The study did not work out the antigen specificity of the expanded peripheral T cells.

Some clones are missing from TCRdb's copy, which holds only in-frame ones; the method was immunoSEQ multiplex PCR. The data show tens of thousands of clones, around 87% seen once. Patients were excluded for autoimmune disease history or systemic immunosuppression. Germline V CDR1 and CDR2: LNHDA, SQIVND (reference sequence). The CDR3 has 12 amino acids. V lost 10 bases to trimming and J lost 2 bases, with 11 bases between them. With respect to this clone: The antigen remains undetermined.

The TCR sequence derives from an adult with an advanced solid tumor such as melanoma, head and neck, liver or kidney cancer. This rearrangement joins TRBV19 to TRBJ1-1, with D perhaps TRBD1 (5 bases). The sequences come from CD4+ or CD8+ T cells sorted from blood, collected in a trial of the OX40 agonist ivuxolimab. CDR3 in amino acids: CATQGANTEAFF. CDR3 nucleotide sequence: TGTGCCACCCAAGGGGCAAACACTGAAGCTTTCTTT.